Presented here are 14 T cell receptor beta chains from one specimen sequenced in a study of T cell clonality in common variable immunodeficiency. Study results and caveats: Reportedly, TCR beta sequences from common variable immunodeficiency showed fewer deletions and N-nucleotide insertions.

Their cognate antigens are unknown. The assay was immunoSEQ multiplex PCR, and TCRdb's table has in-frame clones only and misses some. The sample shows under 15,000 clones, no singletons; the ten largest hold around 6.5%. The sample comprised peripheral blood mononuclear cells. These receptors were collected from a human donor with common variable immunodeficiency.

By its share, this clone is medium-sized. Read coverage stops 3 residues before the CDR3 terminus; the germline J gene supplies the remainder. The chain is built from TRBV28 and TRBJ1-5; a weak D match, TRBD1 (6 bases). The CDR3 covers 14 residues. V was shortened by 8 bases and J by 4 bases, with 15 bases between the two germline ends. Germline assignment: CDR1 MDHEN and CDR2 SYDVKM. CDR3 region: CASHRTGSNQPQHF. The sequenced CDR3 bases are TGTGCCAGCCATCGTACAGGGAGTAATCAGCCC.

This clone was seen a handful of times. From the germline J gene comes the end of the CDR3, since the read stops 3 residues before it. The chain is built from TRBV6-2 or TRBV6-3 and TRBJ1-1; the match to TRBD1 covers 9 bases. The CDR3 has 14 amino acids. Germline trimming cut 6 bases from V and 3 bases from J; bases unmatched to any gene: 5. Germline V gene lookup returns CDR1 MNHEY and CDR2 SVGEGT. The sequenced part of the CDR3 DNA is TGTGCCAGCAGGATCGGACAGGGGTACACTGAA. Encoded protein: CASRIGQGYTE. In full, the CDR3 is CASRIGQGYTEAFF.

To note about this clone: Coverage ceases 3 residues before the CDR3 finishes, and the germline J gene fills in the end. This chain joins TRBV7-8 and TRBJ2-1; 13 bases match TRBD2. The CDR3 is 15 amino acids. Germline CDR1 SGHVS, CDR2 FQNEAQ. The V segment lost 1 base and the J segment 9 bases; nucleotides outside the gene matches: 3. The CDR3 sequence: CASSLGLAGGSEQFF. Partial CDR3 DNA: TGTGCCAGCAGCTTAGGACTAGCGGGGGGCAGTGAG.

This clone showed up just a few times. The read ends 3 residues before the CDR3 terminus; that terminus is restored from the germline J gene. The rearrangement joins TRBV2 to TRBJ2-3, with 9 bases identical to TRBD1. Germline V gene data show CDR1 as SNHLY and CDR2 as FYNNEI. The V segment lost 5 bases and the J segment 7 bases; nucleotides outside the gene matches: 7. This CDR3 is built from 14 residues. CDR3 region: CASSRQGVKNTQYF. CDR3 DNA (partial): TGTGCCAGCAGTAGACAGGGGGTGAAAAATACG.

CDR3: CASRKLAGGTNEQFF. CDR3 bases read: TGTGCCAGCAGGAAACTAGCGGGGGGCACCAATGAG. The chain recombines TRBV7-6 with TRBJ2-1; 12 positions match TRBD2. The DNA ends 3 residues before the CDR3 does, and the rest of the CDR3 is filled in from the germline J gene. V was pared by 6 bases and J by 6 bases, with 6 bases of the junction left unmatched. The CDR3 has 15 residues. In germline, CDR1 is SGHVS, CDR2 FNYEAQ.

Of note for this clone: The read halts 3 residues ahead of the CDR3 end, with the missing end drawn from the germline J gene. V gene TRBV6-2 or TRBV6-3 combines with J gene TRBJ1-2; D may be TRBD1 (6 bases). The germline V gene encodes CDR1 MNHEY and CDR2 SVGEGT. Deletions cut 6 bases from V and 7 bases from J, with 21 bases between. The CDR3 has 15 residues. The CDR3 is CASSRSFDRSVGYTF. The covered CDR3 bases are TGTGCCAGCAGCCGCTCCTTCGACAGGAGTGTTGGC.

Notes on this clone: Read coverage stops 3 residues before the CDR3 terminus; the germline J gene supplies the remainder. V and J are TRBV7-3 and TRBJ2-5, with TRBD2 matching over 8 bases. The germline V gene has CDR1 SGHTA and CDR2 FQGTGA. The CDR3 runs 14 residues. The CDR3 DNA, read in part, is TGTGCCAGCGCACCCCGGGGGGGCCTTGCAACC. It codes for CASAPRGGLAT. The CDR3 reads in full as CASAPRGGLATQYF. The entire variable domain, with the rest obtained from reference TRBV7-3 and TRBJ2-5, is as follows: GAGVSQTPSNKVTEKGKYVELRCDPISGHTALYWYRQSLGQGPEFLIYFQGTGAADDSGLPNDRFFAVRPEGSVSTLKIQRTERGDSAVYLCASAPRGGLATQYFGPGTRLLVL.

Regarding this clone: The read falls 3 residues short of the CDR3 end, and the missing part is taken from the germline J gene. The chain joins TRBV7-9 to TRBJ2-2; 9 bases are shared with TRBD1. Germline assignment: CDR1 SEHNR and CDR2 FQNEAQ (reference sequence). The CDR3 is 15 amino acids. Trimming removed 6 bases from V and 5 bases from J; junction bases left unmatched: 7. The chain's CDR3 is CASRPPGQGTGELFF. The CDR3 bases that were read are TGTGCCAGCAGACCCCCGGGACAGGGTACCGGGGAG.

The CDR3 reads CASRRRQTQSNEQFF. Partial CDR3 DNA: TGTGCCAGCAGGAGGAGACAAACCCAATCCAATGAG. The genes are TRBV7-3 and TRBJ2-1; no reliable D call. The CDR3 extends 3 residues past the end of the read, so its final part is completed from the germline J gene. The CDR3 runs to 15 residues. Germline CDR1 is SGHTA and CDR2 is FQGTGA. V gave up 6 bases and J gave up 6 bases, with 18 bases separating them.

This clone has a count of ten or more. The read finishes 3 residues shy of the CDR3 end, and the germline J gene is used to complete it. The chain couples TRBV18 to TRBJ1-3, with 7 bases identical to TRBD1. The CDR3 is 15 residues long. Trimming took 3 bases from V and 2 from J; bases not matched to a gene: 4. The germline CDR1 and CDR2 sequences are KGHSH and LQKENI. CDR3 DNA (partial): TGTGCCAGCTCACCCGACAGGGTTCCTGGAAACACC. Amino acid sequence: CASSPDRVPGNT. The complete CDR3 sequence is CASSPDRVPGNTIYF.

This clone was seen a handful of times. The CDR3 end lies 3 residues beyond the end of the read and is filled in from the germline J gene. The chain carries TRBV19 and TRBJ2-2; 12 bases are shared with TRBD2. With V trimmed by 5 bases and J by 4 bases, 11 bases remained unmatched. This CDR3 comprises 18 residues. The germline gives CDR1 LNHDA, CDR2 SQIVND (reference sequence). The CDR3 reads CASSSDWTSGVGTGELFF. Partial CDR3 DNA: TGTGCCAGTAGTTCAGACTGGACTAGCGGGGTCGGCACCGGGGAG.

This clone was counted only a few times. The sequence runs out 3 residues before the end of the CDR3; the remainder is reconstructed from the germline J gene. This chain uses TRBV7-8 with TRBJ2-7; TRBD1 matches 9 bases. The trim removed 4 bases at V and 2 bases at J, leaving 6 bases unmatched. The germline CDR1 and CDR2 sequences are SGHVS and FQNEAQ. This CDR3 is 15 amino acids long. CDR3 residues: CASSSSRDRAYEQYF. The covered CDR3 bases are TGTGCCAGCAGCTCCTCCCGGGACAGGGCCTACGAG.

A word on this clone: The CDR3 goes on 3 residues after the read ends, and that part is filled in from the germline J gene. The chain combines TRBV6-1 with TRBJ1-6, with TRBD1 matching 10 bases. V lost 4 bases and J lost 10; bases outside the gene matches: 4. The CDR3 has 14 amino acids. Per the germline V gene, CDR1 is MNHNS and CDR2 is SASEGT. The CDR3 region is CASSGQGAGSPLHF. The DNA read from the CDR3 is TGTGCCAGCAGTGGACAGGGGGCTGGGTCACCC.

The table lists this clone with many counts. The read falls 3 residues short of the CDR3 end, and the missing part is taken from the germline J gene. The chain is built from TRBV29-1 and TRBJ1-1, with 7 bases identical to TRBD1. Germline V gives CDR1 SQVTM, CDR2 ANQGSEA. The CDR3 loop spans 15 amino acids. The ends lost 5 bases at V and 0 bases at J; junction bases unmatched: 9. Partial CDR3 DNA: TGCAGCGTTCGAGACAGGGCTTTACTGAACACTGAA. Protein product: CSVRDRALLNTE. The entire CDR3 protein reads CSVRDRALLNTEAFF.